Each of the 15 T cell receptor beta chains below was sequenced from the same sample in a study of control samples from healthy donors and cancer patients. Sequenced by immunoSEQ multiplex PCR; TCRdb stores in-frame clones only, minus some. The sample has some 110,000 clones, 70% to 90% seen once; the top ten hold under 2.5%. What was sequenced was blood. The receptor set was obtained from an older woman in good health.

The chain is built from TRBV5-1 and TRBJ1-2; D may be TRBD1 (6 bases). The CDR3 sequence is 18 residues long. The germline V gene encodes CDR1 SGHRS and CDR2 YFSETQ. Trimming took off 3 bases at V and 0 bases at J, with 21 bases between the two ends. The CDR3 nucleotides read TGCGCCAGCAGCTCGCGGGGAGATAACAGGGCTGCTAACTATGGCTACACCTTC. Translated, it gives CASSSRGDNRAANYGYTF.

With respect to this clone: The same CDR3 can be traced to other DNA sequences in this sample. The rearrangement uses TRBV9 and TRBJ2-3; TRBD2 aligns across 14 bases. V gave up 0 bases and J gave up 6 bases; unmatched junction bases: 3. Germline loops: CDR1 SGDLS, CDR2 YYNGEE. The CDR3 loop spans 16 amino acids. The CDR3 nucleotides are TGTGCCAGCAGCGTAGGGACTAGCGGGGGGACGGATACGCAGTATTTT. Translation: CASSVGTSGGTDTQYF. Supplemented by reference TRBV9 and TRBJ2-3, the full variable domain reads DSGVTQTPKHLITATGQRVTLRCSPRSGDLSVYWYQQSLDQGLQFLIQYYNGEERAKGNILERFSAQQFPDLHSELNLSSLELGDSALYFCASSVGTSGGTDTQYFGPGTRLTVL.

V usage is TRBV5-1 and J usage is TRBJ1-4, with a possible D match to TRBD1 (5 bases). CDR3 size: 13 residues. Trimming took 7 bases from V and 2 from J, leaving 9 bases between them. Germline V gene data show CDR1 as SGHRS and CDR2 as YFSETQ. The CDR3 loop is CASSRGTNEKLFF. The DNA of the CDR3 is TGCGCCAGCTCCCGGGGGACTAATGAAAAACTGTTTTTT.

The chain joins TRBV4-2 to TRBJ2-1; tentatively, D is TRBD2 (5 bases). CDR3 length equals 16 residues. CDR1 and CDR2 from the germline V gene are LGHNA and YNFKEQ. V dropped 4 bases and J dropped 0 bases, with 13 bases sitting between them. Here the CDR3 DNA reads TGTGCCAGCAGCCCCCCGACGGGGTACTCCTACAATGAGCAGTTCTTC. Encoded protein: CASSPPTGYSYNEQFF.

The chain uses TRBV6-5 and TRBJ1-2; no clear D gene. V was clipped by 8 bases and J by 2 bases, with 6 bases between them. CDR3 size: 11 residues. The germline gives CDR1 MNHEY, CDR2 SVGAGI. CDR3 residues: CASSRNYGYTF. The CDR3, as DNA: TGTGCCAGCTCCCGGAACTATGGCTACACCTTC.

V usage is TRBV2 and J usage is TRBJ2-5; 9 bases fit TRBD2. Germline values: CDR1 SNHLY, CDR2 FYNNEI. The trim removed 0 bases at V and 4 bases at J, leaving 3 bases unmatched. The CDR3 has 15 amino acids. This chain's CDR3 is CASSEAAGGGETQYF. The CDR3 bases are TGTGCCAGCAGTGAAGCGGCGGGGGGGGGAGAGACCCAGTACTTC.

The chain employs TRBV5-4 and TRBJ1-5; D remains unclear. Trimming removed 0 bases from V and 4 bases from J, with 5 bases in between. Germline assignment: CDR1 SGHNT and CDR2 YYREEE (reference sequence). This CDR3 is 13 amino acids long. The DNA for the CDR3 is TGTGCCAGCAGCTTGGGAACAAATCAGCCCCAGCATTTT. Amino acid sequence: CASSLGTNQPQHF.

The chain has TRBV4-1 and TRBJ2-7; D might be TRBD2 (6 bases). This CDR3 is 14 amino acids long. CDR1 is MGHRA and CDR2 is YSYEKL in the germline V gene. Between the trimmed V and J ends, which lost 4 bases and 4 bases, there was a span of 14 bases. The CDR3 DNA follows: TGCGCCAGCAGCCTTCGGGAGACACAATACGAGCAGTACTTC. Protein product: CASSLRETQYEQYF.

V and J are TRBV5-4 and TRBJ2-3; 7 bases fit TRBD2. CDR1 SGHNT and CDR2 YYREEE come from the germline V gene (reference sequence). The CDR3 has 16 residues. The ends lost 4 bases at V and 0 bases at J; junction bases unmatched: 8. The DNA of the CDR3 is TGTGCCAGCAGCCCGGGGGGTTCTGCTAGCACAGATACGCAGTATTTT. It encodes CASSPGGSASTDTQYF.

The chain joins TRBV7-3 to TRBJ2-1; no definite D call. Germline CDR1 SGHTA, CDR2 FQGTGA. With 1 base removed from V and 7 bases from J, the gap between germline ends came to 17 bases. The CDR3 spans 16 residues. The DNA for the CDR3 is TGTGCCAGCAGCTTAAAATCGCACGGGTTAATGAATGAGCAGTTCTTC. Protein product: CASSLKSHGLMNEQFF. Filled out from reference TRBV7-3 and TRBJ2-1, the complete variable domain reads GAGVSQTPSNKVTEKGKYVELRCDPISGHTALYWYRQSLGQGPEFLIYFQGTGAADDSGLPNDRFFAVRPEGSVSTLKIQRTERGDSAVYLCASSLKSHGLMNEQFFGPGTRLTVL.

The chain joins TRBV7-9 to TRBJ1-6; perhaps TRBD1 as D (6 bases). This CDR3 spans 12 amino acids. In germline, CDR1 is SEHNR, CDR2 FQNEAQ (reference sequence). The germline V and J ends were trimmed by 2 bases and 14 bases, with 10 bases remaining between them. The CDR3 coding sequence is TGTGCCAGCAGCTTACCCCCAGGGGCCCTCCACTTT. Its translation: CASSLPPGALHF.

V is TRBV4-3 and J is TRBJ2-1; D is perhaps TRBD1 (5 bases). CDR1 and CDR2 (germline): LGHNA, YSLEER. CDR3 size: 14 residues. V lost 2 bases and J lost 5, with 10 bases in between. The CDR3 reads CASSQILGHNEQFF. CDR3 bases: TGCGCCAGCAGCCAAATCTTGGGGCACAATGAGCAGTTCTTC.

This chain uses TRBV4-2 with TRBJ2-3; 7 bases match TRBD1. This CDR3 has 16 residues. Per germline, CDR1 LGHNA and CDR2 YNFKEQ. V lost 3 bases, J lost 4 bases, and 10 bases stayed unmatched. For the CDR3, the DNA is TGTGCCAGCAGCCAGGAAGCCCGACAGGGACCAGATACGCAGTATTTT. It yields the protein CASSQEARQGPDTQYF.

This chain uses TRBV6-4 with TRBJ2-3; 9 nucleotides align to TRBD1. Trimming at V came to 3 bases and at J to 4 bases, leaving 5 bases not matched to a gene. This CDR3 is built from 15 residues. Germline assignment: CDR1 MRHNA and CDR2 SNTAGT. CDR3 in DNA: TGTGCCAGCAGTGAAGGGAGACAGGGGGCAGATACGCAGTATTTT. The encoded protein is CASSEGRQGADTQYF.

This chain connects TRBV7-3 to TRBJ1-2; a weak D match, TRBD1 (6 bases). Between the trimmed V and J ends, which lost 0 bases and 14 bases, there was a span of 19 bases. This CDR3 has 14 amino acids. CDR1 and CDR2 (germline): SGHTA, FQGTGA. CDR3 sequence: CASSLTSSWQGQTF. CDR3 coding DNA: TGTGCCAGCAGCTTAACTTCTTCTTGGCAGGGGCAAACCTTC.